The present T cell receptor (beta chain) was sequenced within a study of blood T cell repertoires in COVID-19. Profiled with immunoSEQ multiplex PCR; TCRdb holds only in-frame clones, not every one. The sample contains about 140,000 clones, roughly 73% of which appear only once. The CDR3 consists of 16 residues. Deletions cut 3 bases from V and 7 bases from J, with 24 bases between. The V gene's germline CDR1 is DFQATT and CDR2 SNEGSKA (reference sequence). The chain couples TRBV20-1 to TRBJ1-2; D might be TRBD1 (6 bases). Sample: peripheral blood. The TCR comes from a woman aged 50 to 60 with active or convalescent COVID-19. Here the CDR3 reads CSASEGQKRGAGGYTF. The CDR3 DNA reads as TGCAGTGCTAGTGAAGGCCAGAAACGGGGGGCCGGTGGCTACACCTTC.